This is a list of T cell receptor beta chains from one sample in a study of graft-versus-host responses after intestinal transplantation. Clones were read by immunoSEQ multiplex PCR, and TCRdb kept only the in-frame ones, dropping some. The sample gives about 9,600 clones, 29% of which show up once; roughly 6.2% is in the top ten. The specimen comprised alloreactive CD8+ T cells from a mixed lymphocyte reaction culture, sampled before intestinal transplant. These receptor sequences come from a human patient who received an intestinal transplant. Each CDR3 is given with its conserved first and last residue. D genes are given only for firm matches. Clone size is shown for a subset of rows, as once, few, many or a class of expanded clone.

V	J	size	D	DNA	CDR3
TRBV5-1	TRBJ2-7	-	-	TGCGCCAGCAGCCCCTCTCAGGGGATATACCCATACGAGCAGTACTTC	CASSPSQGIYPYEQYF
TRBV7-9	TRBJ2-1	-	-	TGTGCCAGCAGCTTGTACAACAATGAGCAGTTCTTC	CASSLYNNEQFF
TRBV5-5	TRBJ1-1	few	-	TGTGCCAGCAGCTACGTCCTCGGGAACACTGAAGCTTTCTTT	CASSYVLGNTEAFF
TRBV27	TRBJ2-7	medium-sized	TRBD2	TGTGCCAGCAGTCCCGGGACTAGCGGAACCTACGAGCAGTACTTC	CASSPGTSGTYEQYF
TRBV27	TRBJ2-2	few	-	TGTGCCAGCACCTCGGGCCCGTACCTCAGGGGGAACACCGGGGAGCTGTTTTTT	CASTSGPYLRGNTGELFF
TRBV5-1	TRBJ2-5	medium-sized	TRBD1	TGCGCCAGCAGCTTGGCCAGGGGGCTGCCAGAGACCCAGTACTTC	CASSLARGLPETQYF
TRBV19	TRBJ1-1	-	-	TGTGCCAGTAGTATAGTAGGGACACCGAACACTGAAGCTTTCTTT	CASSIVGTPNTEAFF
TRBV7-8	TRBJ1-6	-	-	TGTGCCAGCAGCTCAAAGCCCCCGGGGCCCCTCCACTTT	CASSSKPPGPLHF
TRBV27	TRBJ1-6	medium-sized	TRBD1	TGTGCCAGCAGCGAATGGACAGGAGATAATTCACCCCTCCACTTT	CASSEWTGDNSPLHF
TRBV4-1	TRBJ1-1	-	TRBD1	TGCGCCAGCAGCCAAGAAGGACAGGGTGGTACTGAAGCTTTCTTT	CASSQEGQGGTEAFF
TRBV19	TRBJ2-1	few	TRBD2	TGTGCCAGTGGGGAGGCGGGGGGCCTATCCTACAATGAGCAGTTCTTC	CASGEAGGLSYNEQFF
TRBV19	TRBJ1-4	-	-	TGTGCCAGTAGTATAGATCGAGTTGGAGCAACTAATGAAAAACTGTTTTTT	CASSIDRVGATNEKLFF
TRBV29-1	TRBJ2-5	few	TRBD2	TGCAGCGTTCACCTAGCGGGGTTCGGAGAGACCCAGTACTTC	CSVHLAGFGETQYF
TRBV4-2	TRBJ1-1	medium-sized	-	TGTGCCAGCAGCCAAGGAGCTGAAGCTTTCTTT	CASSQGAEAFF
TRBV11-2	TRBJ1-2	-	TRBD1	TGTGCCAGCAGCTTATGGGACAGGGTCCCTTGGGACTATGGCTACACCTTC	CASSLWDRVPWDYGYTF
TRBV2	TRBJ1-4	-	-	TGTGCCATAAGGGGAGGTTGGGAAAAACTGTTTTTT	CAIRGGWEKLFF
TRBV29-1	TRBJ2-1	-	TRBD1	TGCAGCGTGACAGGGGTCCCCTACAATGAGCAGTTCTTC	CSVTGVPYNEQFF
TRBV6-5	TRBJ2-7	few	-	TGTGCCAGCAGTTACGGGGCGACAGGAGGAGAAGAGCAGTACTTC	CASSYGATGGEEQYF
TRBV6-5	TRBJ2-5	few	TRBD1	TGTGCCAGCAGCCTGACAGGGCCTCTGGAGACCCAGTACTTC	CASSLTGPLETQYF
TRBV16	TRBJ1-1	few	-	TGTGCCAGCAGCCAATCGGCCTTTGTTGAAGCTTTCTTT	CASSQSAFVEAFF
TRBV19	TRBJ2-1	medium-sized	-	TGTGCCAGTGGAGACAATGAGCAGTTCTTC	CASGDNEQFF
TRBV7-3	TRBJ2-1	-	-	TGTGCCAGCAGCTTAAATTCCCGGGATGAGCAGTTCTTC	CASSLNSRDEQFF
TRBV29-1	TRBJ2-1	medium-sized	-	TGCAGCGTTAACACAGGGCCCAGCTCCTACAATGAGCAGTTCTTC	CSVNTGPSSYNEQFF
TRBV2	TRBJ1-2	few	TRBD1	TGTGCCAGCAGTGAAGCGAGGGACAGGGTCTATGGCTACACCTTC	CASSEARDRVYGYTF
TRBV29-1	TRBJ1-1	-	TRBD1	TGCAGCGTATACAAACCCTTCGTGGGACAGGAGAAGGATGAAGCTTTCTTT	CSVYKPFVGQEKDEAFF
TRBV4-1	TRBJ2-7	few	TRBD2	TGCGCCAGCAGCAATCTAGCGGGGGGATCCTACGAGCAGTACTTC	CASSNLAGGSYEQYF
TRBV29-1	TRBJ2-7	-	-	TGCAGCGTTGAAAAAGGACAGAGGCCCTACGAGCAGTACTTC	CSVEKGQRPYEQYF
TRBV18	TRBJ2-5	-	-	TGTGCCAGCTCACCAGGCGAGACCCAGTACTTC	CASSPGETQYF
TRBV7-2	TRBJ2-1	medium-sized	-	TGTGCCAGCAGTCCCACGGGGAATGAGCAGTTCTTC	CASSPTGNEQFF
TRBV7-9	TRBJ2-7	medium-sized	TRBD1	TGTGCCAGCAGCTTAGGCGGTGGGACAGGCTACGAGCAGTACTTC	CASSLGGGTGYEQYF
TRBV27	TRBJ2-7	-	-	TGTGCCAGCAGTTTATCATCCGCGGGAGAGCAGTACTTC	CASSLSSAGEQYF
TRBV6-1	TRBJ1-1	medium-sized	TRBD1	TGTGCCAGCAGTGAACTGACAACAGGGGGGGGTGAAGCTTTCTTT	CASSELTTGGGEAFF
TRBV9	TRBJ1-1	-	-	TGTGCCAGCAGCGTAGGAGGATGGACTGAAGCTTTCTTT	CASSVGGWTEAFF
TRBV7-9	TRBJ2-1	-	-	TGTGCCAGCAGCCCCTGGCCCGCTGTGAATGAGCAGTTCTTC	CASSPWPAVNEQFF
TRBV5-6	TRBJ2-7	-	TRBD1	TGTGCCAGCAGCTTCGGGACAGGTGCCTACGAGCAGTACTTC	CASSFGTGAYEQYF
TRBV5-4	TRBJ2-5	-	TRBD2	TGTGCCAGCAGCCAAGCATCCGGGGGGGGCCAAGAGACCCAGTACTTC	CASSQASGGGQETQYF
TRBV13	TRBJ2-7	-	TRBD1	TGTGCCAGCAGCACCACAGGGGGCTTCGAGCAGTACTTC	CASSTTGGFEQYF
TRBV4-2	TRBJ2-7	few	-	TGTGCCAGCAGCCAAGATGGCGGGGGCTCCGAGCAGTACTTC	CASSQDGGGSEQYF
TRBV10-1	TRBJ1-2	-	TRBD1	TGCGCCAGCACCCTTGACAGGGTCAACTATGGCTACACCTTC	CASTLDRVNYGYTF
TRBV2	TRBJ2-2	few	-	TGTGCCAGCAGGCCAGGGGACGGAACCACCGGGGAGCTGTTTTTT	CASRPGDGTTGELFF
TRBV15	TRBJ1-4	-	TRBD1	TGTGCCACCAGCAGACTAGACAGGGGAGGTTATGACTCTTCCGAAAAACTGTTTTTT	CATSRLDRGGYDSSEKLFF
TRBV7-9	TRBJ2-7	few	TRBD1	TGTGCCAGCAGCGGCGAACAGGGGCCACCCTACGAGCAGTACTTC	CASSGEQGPPYEQYF
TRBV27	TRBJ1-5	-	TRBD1	TGTGCCAGCAGTTTCGACAGGGGGCATCAGCCCCAGCATTTT	CASSFDRGHQPQHF
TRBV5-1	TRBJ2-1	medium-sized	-	TGCGCCAGCAGCTTGGTCCGGGGAGACAATGAGCAGTTCTTC	CASSLVRGDNEQFF
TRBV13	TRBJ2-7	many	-	TGTGCCAGCAGCCACTCCTACGAGCAGTACTTC	CASSHSYEQYF
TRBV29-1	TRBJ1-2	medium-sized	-	TGCAGCGTTGCCACTAACTATGGCTACACCTTC	CSVATNYGYTF
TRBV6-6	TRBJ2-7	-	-	TGTGCCAGCAGTTACGGGCTCTCCTACGAGCAGTACTTC	CASSYGLSYEQYF
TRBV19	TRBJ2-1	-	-	TGTGCCAGTAGTGCGGGGGCGGACAATGAGCAGTTCTTC	CASSAGADNEQFF
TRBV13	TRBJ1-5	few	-	TGTGCCAGCAGCATCCGCGGGGACAGCAATCAGCCCCAGCATTTT	CASSIRGDSNQPQHF
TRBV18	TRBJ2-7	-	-	TGTGCCAGCTCACACTCCGGGGCCTACGAGCAGTACTTC	CASSHSGAYEQYF
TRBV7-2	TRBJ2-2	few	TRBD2	TGTGCCAGCAGCCCCTATGGCGGGGGCGGGGAGCTGTTTTTT	CASSPYGGGGELFF
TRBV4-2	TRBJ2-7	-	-	TGTGCCAGCAGCCAAGGGAGCAACGAGCAGTACTTC	CASSQGSNEQYF